The sequence of this T cell receptor (beta chain) was determined in a study of CD8+CD57+ T cells in acquired aplastic anemia. Study-wide background: An average of 3.2 ug of DNA was obtained from sorted CD4+ and CD8+ cells. In CD4+ cells, healthy donors produced an average of approximately 11 million reads.

The template for TCR beta VDJ and CDR3 sequence profiling was genomic DNA. A single record per CDR3 protein comes from TCRdb applying MiXCR to the reads. Of 100,000 to 150,000 distinct CDR3 sequences in the sample, around 48% were seen once. V gave up 3 bases and J gave up 4 bases; unmatched junction bases: 15. The germline V gene has CDR1 DFQATT and CDR2 SNEGSKA (reference sequence). This CDR3 is built from 17 residues. Sample: sorted CD4+, CD8+, or CD8+CD57+ T cells (not recorded which) from PBMCs. This receptor was taken from a human donor in good health, serving as a control. V is TRBV20-1 and J is TRBJ1-5; 7 nucleotides align to TRBD1. The CDR3 here is CSARRRGQLRPNQPQHF. The CDR3 nucleotides read TGCAGTGCTAGGAGGAGGGGGCAGCTACGACCAAATCAGCCCCAGCATTTT.